Below, one T cell receptor (beta chain) is given with its context. PCR was performed using 60 Vbeta and 13 Jbeta primers. Produced via immunoSEQ multiplex PCR; TCRdb's table is partial and in-frame only. Here the sample spans 130,000 to 150,000 clones, 75% to 85% being singletons. The source of the sample is a study of cytomegalovirus exposure and HLA in healthy donors. Those who donated were healthy bone marrow donors. The study sampled nominally healthy donors, though unrecorded immune exposures were likely. The CDR3 extends over 14 amino acids. V trimming: 6 bases; J trimming: 8 bases; junction bases outside the gene matches: 11. CDR1 is MNHEY and CDR2 is SVGAGI in the germline V gene.

The gene calls are TRBV6-5 and TRBJ1-1; the match to TRBD1 covers 8 bases. The source material was PBMCs. The clonotype was recovered from a man aged 35 to 55 in good health and CMV-seronegative. CDR3 sequence: CASRPTIQGEEAFF. The CDR3 coding sequence is TGTGCCAGCAGACCCACCATACAGGGGGAGGAAGCTTTCTTT.